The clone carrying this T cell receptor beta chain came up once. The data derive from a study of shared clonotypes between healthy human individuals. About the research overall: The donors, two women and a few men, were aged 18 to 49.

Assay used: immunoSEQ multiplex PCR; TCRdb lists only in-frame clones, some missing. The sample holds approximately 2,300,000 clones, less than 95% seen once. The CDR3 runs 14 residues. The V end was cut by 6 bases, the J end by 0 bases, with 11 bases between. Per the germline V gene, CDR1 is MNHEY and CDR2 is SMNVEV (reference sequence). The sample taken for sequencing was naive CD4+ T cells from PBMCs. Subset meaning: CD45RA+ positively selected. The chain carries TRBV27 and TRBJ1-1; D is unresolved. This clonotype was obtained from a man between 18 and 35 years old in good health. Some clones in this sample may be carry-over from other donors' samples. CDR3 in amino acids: CASRALWVNTEAFF. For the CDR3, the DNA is TGTGCCAGCAGGGCGTTGTGGGTGAACACTGAAGCTTTCTTT.